A selection of T cell receptor beta chains follows, all from one sample in a study of blood T cell repertoires in COVID-19. Generated by immunoSEQ multiplex PCR, the TCRdb table keeps only in-frame clones and is missing some. The sample comprises 150,000 to 200,000 clones, about 88% of which are singletons, and around 9.5% rests with the top ten. The sample consisted of PBMCs or T cells enriched from blood (not recorded which). The receptors come from a young woman who had recovered from COVID-19. CDR3s include the opening cysteine and the closing phenylalanine or tryptophan. Each record gives: J gene, clone size, CDR3 length, V gene, D gene, CDR3 protein, CDR3 DNA. D genes are given only for firm matches. Size is omitted from some rows. Given values are once, few, many or a class for expanded clones.

>TRBJ2-1|.|17|TRBV19|TRBD2
CASSISLGAGGGNEQFF
TGTGCCAGTAGTATATCCCTGGGGGCGGGAGGTGGTAATGAGCAGTTCTTC
>TRBJ2-1|.|16|TRBV7-8|TRBD1
CASSLRTGSSYNEQFF
TGTGCCAGCAGCTTACGGACAGGGAGCTCCTACAATGAGCAGTTCTTC
>TRBJ2-7|.|15|TRBV28|TRBD2
CASSFLAGGPGEQYF
TGTGCCAGCAGTTTTTTAGCGGGAGGGCCGGGTGAGCAGTACTTC
>TRBJ2-7|.|15|TRBV27|TRBD2
CASSPRGASGYEQYF
TGTGCCAGCAGCCCCCGAGGGGCTAGCGGCTACGAGCAGTACTTC
>TRBJ2-5|.|14|TRBV3-1/TRBV3-2|TRBD2
CASSETSGQETQYF
TGTGCCAGCAGCGAGACTAGCGGCCAAGAGACCCAGTACTTC
>TRBJ1-1|once|13|TRBV12-3/TRBV12-4|.
CASSLLGRGIAFF
TGTGCCAGCAGTTTATTGGGCAGGGGTATAGCTTTCTTT
>TRBJ2-5|.|16|TRBV18|TRBD2
CASSTPGLAGEETQYF
TGTGCCAGCTCAACGCCGGGACTAGCGGGGGAAGAGACCCAGTACTTC
>TRBJ1-5|.|15|TRBV2|.
CASKTETGFNQPQHF
TGTGCCAGCAAGACAGAGACAGGATTCAATCAGCCCCAGCATTTT
>TRBJ2-7|.|14|TRBV29-1|TRBD2
CSVGGGGRNYEQYF
TGCAGCGTGGGCGGGGGAGGCAGGAACTACGAGCAGTACTTC
>TRBJ1-1|.|13|TRBV15|.
CATSREELLEAFF
TGTGCCACCAGCAGAGAGGAGTTGCTTGAAGCTTTCTTT
>TRBJ2-7|.|11|TRBV13|.
CASSLLGDQYF
TGTGCCAGCAGCTTATTGGGCGATCAGTACTTC
>TRBJ1-1|.|15|TRBV28|.
CASRPPSELNTEAFF
TGTGCCAGCAGGCCCCCCTCCGAGCTGAACACTGAAGCTTTCTTT
>TRBJ2-2|.|14|TRBV6-5|.
CASSYTGNTGELFF
TGTGCCAGCAGTTACACCGGGAACACCGGGGAGCTGTTTTTT
>TRBJ1-1|.|15|TRBV24-1|TRBD1
CATSDTGTGVSEAFF
TGTGCCACCAGTGATACCGGGACAGGGGTCTCTGAAGCTTTCTTT
>TRBJ2-7|.|16|TRBV11-2|TRBD1
CASSLSGGQGAYEQYF
TGTGCCAGCAGCTTAAGTGGGGGACAGGGGGCCTACGAGCAGTACTTC
>TRBJ2-5|.|17|TRBV3-1/TRBV3-2|TRBD2
CASSPQRAGGPEETQYF
TGTGCCAGCAGCCCGCAGCGAGCGGGGGGGCCGGAGGAGACCCAGTACTTC
>TRBJ1-4|.|17|TRBV24-1|.
CATSATNLRVANEKLFF
TGTGCCACCAGTGCCACGAACCTCCGGGTCGCTAATGAAAAACTGTTTTTT
>TRBJ1-2|.|13|TRBV27|.
CASSFGGDYGYTF
TGTGCCAGCAGTTTCGGGGGGGACTATGGCTACACCTTC
>TRBJ2-7|.|17|TRBV19|TRBD2
CASSAGTSGKGSYEQYF
TGTGCCAGTAGCGCCGGGACTAGCGGGAAGGGCTCCTACGAGCAGTACTTC
>TRBJ1-3|.|17|TRBV19|.
CASSTNARRNSGNTIYF
TGTGCCAGTAGTACTAACGCTAGACGGAACTCTGGAAACACCATATATTTT
>TRBJ1-2|few|14|TRBV3-1/TRBV3-2|TRBD1
CASSIRDRFYGYTF
TGTGCCAGCAGCATCCGGGACAGATTCTATGGCTACACCTTC
>TRBJ1-1|.|15|TRBV28|.
CASSQPSRGNTEAFF
TGTGCCAGCAGTCAACCCTCCAGGGGGAACACTGAAGCTTTCTTT
>TRBJ2-1|.|17|TRBV7-9|.
CASTLGGASGSYNEQFF
TGTGCCAGCACCCTAGGGGGGGCATCCGGTAGCTACAATGAGCAGTTCTTC
>TRBJ2-7|once|14|TRBV27|TRBD2
CASSFRSGGYEQYF
TGTGCCAGCAGTTTTAGGTCGGGGGGGTACGAGCAGTACTTC
>TRBJ1-4|.|15|TRBV5-1|.
CASSLAQGLNEKLFF
TGCGCCAGCAGCTTGGCCCAGGGACTTAATGAAAAACTGTTTTTT
>TRBJ1-5|.|15|TRBV7-8|TRBD1
CASSQGDRPIQPQHF
TGTGCCAGCAGCCAAGGGGACAGACCGATTCAGCCCCAGCATTTT
>TRBJ1-1|.|13|TRBV27|.
CASSAPEASEAFF
TGTGCCAGCAGTGCCCCGGAGGCCAGTGAAGCTTTCTTT
>TRBJ1-6|.|13|TRBV19|.
CASSSGSHSPLHF
TGTGCCAGTAGTTCAGGGTCCCATTCACCCCTCCACTTT
>TRBJ1-2|.|13|TRBV6-6|.
CASSYFSDYGYTF
TGTGCCAGCAGTTACTTTTCTGACTATGGCTACACCTTC
>TRBJ2-1|.|16|TRBV18|.
CASSPLRLEGSGEQFF
TGTGCCAGCTCACCACTTCGACTAGAGGGGTCTGGTGAGCAGTTCTTC
>TRBJ1-2|.|14|TRBV10-3|TRBD1
CATSPGTGIYGYTF
TGTGCCACCAGCCCCGGGACAGGGATCTATGGCTACACCTTC
>TRBJ2-7|.|15|TRBV6-2/TRBV6-3|TRBD1
CASSSPGQGSYEQYF
TGTGCCAGCAGTTCCCCGGGACAGGGCAGCTACGAGCAGTACTTC
>TRBJ1-1|.|16|TRBV28|.
CASAVIRGRGNTEAFF
TGTGCCAGCGCAGTCATAAGGGGGAGAGGAAACACTGAAGCTTTCTTT
>TRBJ1-1|many|14|TRBV18|.
CASSRDLETGEAFF
TGTGCCAGCTCACGCGACCTAGAAACTGGGGAAGCTTTCTTT
>TRBJ1-4|.|15|TRBV15|.
CATSRDRAQREKLFF
TGTGCCACCAGCAGAGACAGGGCACAGCGTGAAAAACTGTTTTTT
>TRBJ1-2|.|13|TRBV6-5|TRBD1
CASSQQGFYGYTF
TGTGCCAGCAGCCAACAGGGGTTTTATGGCTACACCTTC
>TRBJ2-2|.|20|TRBV13|TRBD2
CASSSARSKSGGEGTGELFF
TGTGCCAGCAGCTCTGCCCGATCCAAATCTGGGGGGGAAGGCACCGGGGAGCTGTTTTTT